Listed here are 8 T cell receptor beta chains from one sample, sequenced in a study of blood T cell repertoires in COVID-19. Using immunoSEQ multiplex PCR, the repertoire was profiled, and TCRdb retains in-frame clones only, with some absent. The sample has fewer than 500,000 clones; approximately 77% are singletons. Specimen: peripheral blood. The receptors come from a human donor with acute or convalescent COVID-19. The donor label of this sample is uncertain.

The chain is built from TRBV14 and TRBJ2-5; the match to TRBD1 covers 8 bases. CDR1 is SGHDN and CDR2 is FVKESK in the germline V gene. There are 15 residues in the CDR3. The V gene end was trimmed by 6 bases and the J gene end by 1 base; junction bases not matched to a gene: 7. The CDR3 nucleotides are TGTGCCAGCAGTCTTACCGGGACAGGCCAAGAGACCCAGTACTTC. Translating gives CASSLTGTGQETQYF.

The CDR3 protein is CASSPSSGRARETQYF. As DNA, the CDR3 is TGTGCCAGCAGTCCCTCGAGCGGGAGGGCGAGGGAGACCCAGTACTTC. The V call is TRBV6-6, the J call TRBJ2-5; 10 bases fit TRBD2. This CDR3 spans 16 amino acids. The germline V gene has CDR1 MNHNY and CDR2 SVGAGI (reference sequence). V was clipped by 5 bases and J by 5 bases; unmatched bases: 11.

The chain joins TRBV18 to TRBJ1-5; 9 bases map to TRBD1. The CDR3 has 16 amino acids. The trim removed 3 bases at V and 7 bases at J, leaving 10 bases unmatched. Germline V CDR1 and CDR2: KGHSH, LQKENI. CDR3 amino acids: CASSPSTGGISQPQHF. The DNA of the CDR3 is TGTGCCAGCTCACCCTCAACAGGGGGCATAAGCCAGCCCCAGCATTTT. Full variable domain (rest looked up from reference TRBV18 and TRBJ1-5): NAGVMQNPRHLVRRRGQEARLRCSPMKGHSHVYWYRQLPEEGLKFMVYLQKENIIDESGMPKERFSAEFPKEGPSILRIQQVVRGDSAAYFCASSPSTGGISQPQHFGDGTRLSIL.

Points on this clone: Other DNA sequences within the sample encode an identical CDR3. The rearrangement uses TRBV30 and TRBJ1-5; D unclear. Per germline, CDR1 GTSNPN and CDR2 SVGIG (reference sequence). The length of the CDR3 is 13 residues. With 2 bases removed from V and 0 bases from J, the gap between germline ends came to 5 bases. CDR3 sequence: CAWSRGSNQPQHF. CDR3 in DNA: TGTGCCTGGAGTAGAGGTAGCAATCAGCCCCAGCATTTT.

The chain employs TRBV25-1 and TRBJ2-7; D is unresolved. Germline CDR1 is MGHDK and CDR2 is SYGVNS. V was cut by 4 bases and J by 1 base, with 8 bases left in between. CDR3 size: 13 residues. The CDR3 nucleotides are TGTGCCAGCAGTGCGACACTTTCCTACGAGCAGTACTTC. It is translated as CASSATLSYEQYF.

V is TRBV19 and J is TRBJ2-4; D not resolved. Trimming shortened V by 2 bases and J by 0 bases, and 17 bases separated the two germline ends. Germline CDR1 LNHDA, CDR2 SQIVND (reference sequence). This CDR3 comprises 18 residues. This chain's CDR3 is CASSINRLNRVAKNIQYF. CDR3 DNA sequence: TGTGCCAGTAGTATAAACCGGCTGAACCGGGTAGCCAAAAACATTCAGTACTTC.

The chain links TRBV5-6 to TRBJ2-6; D is perhaps TRBD1 (5 bases). Trimming pared 5 bases from V and 2 bases from J, leaving 14 bases between. Per germline, CDR1 SGHDT and CDR2 YYEEEE. The CDR3 sequence is 16 residues long. The CDR3 region is CASRQRGSAGANVLTF. CDR3 in DNA: TGTGCCAGCAGACAAAGGGGCTCAGCTGGGGCCAACGTCCTGACTTTC.

V usage is TRBV28 and J usage is TRBJ2-7; 11 nucleotides match TRBD2. After removal of 6 bases from V and 4 bases from J, the junction contained 8 bases not matched to a gene. Per germline, CDR1 MDHEN and CDR2 SYDVKM. There are 15 residues in the CDR3. This chain's CDR3 is CASSPGTSGAYEQYF. The DNA for the CDR3 is TGTGCCAGCAGCCCTGGGACTAGCGGCGCATACGAGCAGTACTTC.